The 5 T cell receptor beta chains in this list originate from one sample, sequenced in a study of cytomegalovirus exposure and HLA in healthy donors. The study ran its PCR with 60 Vbeta and 13 Jbeta primers. TCRdb's copy holds only in-frame clones and misses some; the assay was immunoSEQ multiplex PCR. The data contain under 200,000 clones, 65% to 85% of them singletons. The specimen sequenced was PBMCs. Receptors originate from a woman aged 40 to 50 in good health and CMV-seropositive.

The chain joins TRBV2 to TRBJ1-3; D perhaps matches TRBD1 (5 bases). The CDR3 spans 17 residues. Trimming removed 7 bases at V and 0 bases at J, with 19 bases between. Germline V gives CDR1 SNHLY, CDR2 FYNNEI. The CDR3 here is CASTPGKGFSSGNTIYF. The CDR3 DNA follows: TGTGCCAGCACCCCGGGCAAGGGGTTCAGCTCTGGAAACACCATATATTTT.

This clone came up once. The chain couples TRBV9 to TRBJ1-2; 9 nucleotides align to TRBD1. The CDR3 has 14 residues. CDR1 and CDR2 from the germline V gene are SGDLS and YYNGEE. The trim removed 1 base at V and 9 bases at J, leaving 7 bases unmatched. CDR3 in amino acids: CASSVILGQGSYTF. The CDR3 coding sequence is TGTGCCAGCAGCGTAATCTTAGGACAGGGGAGCTACACCTTC.

The chain employs TRBV6-5 and TRBJ2-7, with 9 bases matching TRBD1. Germline CDR1 reads MNHEY; CDR2 reads SVGAGI. The CDR3 length is 14 residues. Trimming removed 4 bases from V and 4 bases from J; junction bases left unmatched: 5. This CDR3 reads CASSWGQGPYEQYF. The DNA of the CDR3 is TGTGCCAGCAGTTGGGGACAGGGACCATACGAGCAGTACTTC.

The chain joins TRBV19 to TRBJ2-1, with 8 bases aligning to TRBD2. V trimming: 5 bases; J trimming: 5 bases; junction bases outside the gene matches: 8. The germline CDR1 and CDR2 sequences are LNHDA and SQIVND (reference sequence). The CDR3 spans 15 residues. CDR3 sequence reads: CASSGGLGFNNEQFF. The DNA of the CDR3 is TGTGCCAGTAGTGGGGGACTAGGGTTCAACAATGAGCAGTTCTTC. Full variable domain (rest looked up from reference TRBV19 and TRBJ2-1): DGGITQSPKYLFRKEGQNVTLSCEQNLNHDAMYWYRQDPGQGLRLIYYSQIVNDFQKGDIAEGYSVSREKKESFPLTVTSAQKNPTAFYLCASSGGLGFNNEQFFGPGTRLTVL.

The CDR3 DNA is TGTGCCAGCAGCCCAAGTAGGACAGGGGTTGGGAATGAAAAACTGTTTTTT. Translation gives CASSPSRTGVGNEKLFF. This chain links TRBV2 with TRBJ1-4; 9 bases match TRBD1. Germline CDR1 is SNHLY and CDR2 is FYNNEI. The CDR3 loop spans 17 amino acids. V lost 6 bases, J lost 5 bases, and 13 bases stayed unmatched. Based on the CDR3 plus reference TRBV2 and TRBJ1-4, the full variable domain is EPEVTQTPSHQVTQMGQEVILRCVPISNHLYFYWYRQILGQKVEFLVSFYNNEISEKSEIFDDQFSVERPDGSNFTLKIRSTKLEDSAMYFCASSPSRTGVGNEKLFFGSGTQLSVL.